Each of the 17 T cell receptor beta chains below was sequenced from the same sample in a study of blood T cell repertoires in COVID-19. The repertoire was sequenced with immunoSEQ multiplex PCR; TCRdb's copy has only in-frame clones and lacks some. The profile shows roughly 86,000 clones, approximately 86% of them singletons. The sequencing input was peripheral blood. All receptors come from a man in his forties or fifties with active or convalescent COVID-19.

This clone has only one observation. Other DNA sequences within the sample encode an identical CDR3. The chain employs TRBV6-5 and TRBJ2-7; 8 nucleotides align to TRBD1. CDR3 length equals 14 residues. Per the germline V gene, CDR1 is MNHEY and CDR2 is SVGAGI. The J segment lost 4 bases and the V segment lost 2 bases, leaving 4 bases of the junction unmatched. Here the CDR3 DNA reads TGTGCCAGCAGTTACGGACAGGGTGGGTACGAGCAGTACTTC. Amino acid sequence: CASSYGQGGYEQYF.

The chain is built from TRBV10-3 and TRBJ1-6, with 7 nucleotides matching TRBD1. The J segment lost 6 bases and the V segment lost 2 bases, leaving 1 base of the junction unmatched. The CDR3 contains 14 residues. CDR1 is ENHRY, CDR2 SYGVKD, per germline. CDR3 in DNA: TGTGCCATCAGTGAGGCAGGGGGTAATTCACCCCTCCACTTT. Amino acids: CAISEAGGNSPLHF.

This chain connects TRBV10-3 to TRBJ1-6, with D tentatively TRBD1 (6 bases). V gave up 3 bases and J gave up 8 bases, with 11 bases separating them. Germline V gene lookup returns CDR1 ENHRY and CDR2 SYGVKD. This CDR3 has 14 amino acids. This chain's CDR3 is CAISENRDHSPLHF. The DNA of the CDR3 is TGTGCCATCAGTGAAAACAGGGACCATTCACCCCTCCACTTT.

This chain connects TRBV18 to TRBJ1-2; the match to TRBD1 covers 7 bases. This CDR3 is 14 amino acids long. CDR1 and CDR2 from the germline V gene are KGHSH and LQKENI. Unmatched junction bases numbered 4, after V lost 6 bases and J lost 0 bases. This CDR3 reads CASSGTDANYGYTF. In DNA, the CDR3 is TGTGCCAGCTCGGGGACAGACGCTAACTATGGCTACACCTTC.

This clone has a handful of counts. The CDR3 reads CASRFRQGGTDTQYF. In nucleotides, the CDR3 is TGCGCCAGCAGATTCCGACAGGGAGGCACAGATACGCAGTATTTT. The rearrangement links TRBV5-1 to TRBJ2-3, with TRBD1 identical over 7 bases. The CDR3 has 15 residues. Germline CDR1 reads SGHRS; CDR2 reads YFSETQ. Germline trimming cut 5 bases from V and 1 base from J; bases unmatched to any gene: 7. The complete variable domain, with remaining parts taken from reference TRBV5-1 and TRBJ2-3, reads KAGVTQTPRYLIKTRGQQVTLSCSPISGHRSVSWYQQTPGQGLQFLFEYFSETQRNKGNFPGRFSGRQFSNSRSEMNVSTLELGDSALYLCASRFRQGGTDTQYFGPGTRLTVL.

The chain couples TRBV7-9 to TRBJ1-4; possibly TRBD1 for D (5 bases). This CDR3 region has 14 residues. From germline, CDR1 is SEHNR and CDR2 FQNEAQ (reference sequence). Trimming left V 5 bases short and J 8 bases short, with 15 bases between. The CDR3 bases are TGTGCCAGCAGCCGAGCAGGGATGGTGGAAAAACTGTTTTTT. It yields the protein CASSRAGMVEKLFF.

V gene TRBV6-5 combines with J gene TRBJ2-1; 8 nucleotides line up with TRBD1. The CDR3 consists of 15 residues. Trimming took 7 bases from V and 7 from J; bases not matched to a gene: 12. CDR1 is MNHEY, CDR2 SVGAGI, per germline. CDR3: CASTNFQGAGNEQFF. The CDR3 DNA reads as TGTGCCAGCACCAACTTTCAGGGGGCTGGGAATGAGCAGTTCTTC.

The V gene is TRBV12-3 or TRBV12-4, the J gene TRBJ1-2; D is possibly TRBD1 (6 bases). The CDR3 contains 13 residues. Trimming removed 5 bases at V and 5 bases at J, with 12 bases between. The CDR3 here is CASSRRQAYGYTF. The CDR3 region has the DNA TGTGCCAGCAGTCGAAGACAGGCGTATGGCTACACCTTC.

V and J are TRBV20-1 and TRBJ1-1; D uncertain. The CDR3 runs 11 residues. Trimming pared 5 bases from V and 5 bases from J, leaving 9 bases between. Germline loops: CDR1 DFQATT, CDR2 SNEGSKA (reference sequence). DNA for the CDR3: TGCAGTGCTGTGACAAGGACTGAAGCTTTCTTT. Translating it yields CSAVTRTEAFF.

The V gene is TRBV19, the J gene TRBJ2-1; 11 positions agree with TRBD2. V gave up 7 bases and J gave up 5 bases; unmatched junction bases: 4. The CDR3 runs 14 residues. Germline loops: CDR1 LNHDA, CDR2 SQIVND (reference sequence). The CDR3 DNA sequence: TGTGCCAGTAACCAGGGACTAGCGGACAATGAGCAGTTCTTC. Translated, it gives CASNQGLADNEQFF.

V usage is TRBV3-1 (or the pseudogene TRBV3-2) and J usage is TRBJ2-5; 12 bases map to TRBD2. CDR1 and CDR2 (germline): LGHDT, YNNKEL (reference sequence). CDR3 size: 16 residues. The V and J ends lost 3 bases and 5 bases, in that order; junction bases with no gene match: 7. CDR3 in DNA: TGTGCCAGCAGCCAGTCTAGCGGGGGGGCCCGGGAGACCCAGTACTTC. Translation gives CASSQSSGGARETQYF.

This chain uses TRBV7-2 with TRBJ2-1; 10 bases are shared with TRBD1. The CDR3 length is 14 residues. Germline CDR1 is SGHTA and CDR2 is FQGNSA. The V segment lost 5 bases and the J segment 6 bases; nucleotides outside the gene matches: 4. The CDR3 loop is CASSRDRGGNEQFF. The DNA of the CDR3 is TGTGCCAGCAGCCGGGACAGGGGAGGCAATGAGCAGTTCTTC.

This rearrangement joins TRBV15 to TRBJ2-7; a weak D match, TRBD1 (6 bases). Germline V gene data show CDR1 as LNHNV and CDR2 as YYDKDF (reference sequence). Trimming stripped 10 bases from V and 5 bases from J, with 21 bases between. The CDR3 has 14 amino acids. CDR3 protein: CAITRGSARDEQYF. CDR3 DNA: TGTGCCATTACCAGGGGCAGCGCAAGGGACGAGCAGTACTTC.

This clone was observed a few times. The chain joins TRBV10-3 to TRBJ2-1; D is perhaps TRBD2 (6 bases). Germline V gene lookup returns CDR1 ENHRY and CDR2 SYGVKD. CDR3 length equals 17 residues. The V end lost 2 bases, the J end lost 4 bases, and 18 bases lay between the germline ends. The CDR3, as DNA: TGTGCCATCAGTGAGGCGGTGGCGGGGTCTCTATACAATGAGCAGTTCTTC. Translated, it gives CAISEAVAGSLYNEQFF.

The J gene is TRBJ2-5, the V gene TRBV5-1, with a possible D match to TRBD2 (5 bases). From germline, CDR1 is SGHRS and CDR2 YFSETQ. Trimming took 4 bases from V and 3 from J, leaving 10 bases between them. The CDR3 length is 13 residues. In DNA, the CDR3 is TGCGCCAGCAGCACCGGGATTAAAGAGACCCAGTACTTC. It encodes CASSTGIKETQYF.

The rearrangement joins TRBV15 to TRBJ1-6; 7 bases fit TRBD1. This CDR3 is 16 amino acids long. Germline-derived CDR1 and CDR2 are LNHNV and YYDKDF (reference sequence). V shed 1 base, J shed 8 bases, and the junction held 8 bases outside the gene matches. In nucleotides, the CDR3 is TGTGCCACCAGCAGAGGTCAGGGGACAGTGGATTCACCCCTCCACTTT. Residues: CATSRGQGTVDSPLHF.

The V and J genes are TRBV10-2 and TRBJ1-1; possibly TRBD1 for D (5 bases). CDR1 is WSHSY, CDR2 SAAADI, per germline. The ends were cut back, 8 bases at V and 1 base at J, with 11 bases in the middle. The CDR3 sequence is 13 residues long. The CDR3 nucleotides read TGCGCCAGCTGCAGGGTATCGAACACTGAAGCTTTCTTT. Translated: CASCRVSNTEAFF.